Listed here are 18 T cell receptor beta chains from one sample, sequenced in a study of Tregs in tolerant kidney transplant recipients. The protocol was immunoSEQ multiplex PCR, while the TCRdb copy is restricted to in-frame clones and leaves out a portion. The data show 110,000 or so clones, with 92% seen just once and approximately 0.6% held by the top ten. Sequencing was done on a sample of CD4+ T cells from blood. All receptors come from a human donor in good health.

The chain combines TRBV5-4 with TRBJ2-7; no definite D call. The ends were cut back, 9 bases at V and 2 bases at J, with 18 bases in the middle. This CDR3 spans 14 amino acids. CDR1 and CDR2 (germline): SGHNT, YYREEE (reference sequence). CDR3 protein: CATTTSLHPYEQYF. CDR3 DNA: TGTGCCACCACTACCTCTCTTCACCCCTACGAGCAGTACTTC. Full variable domain (rest looked up from reference TRBV5-4 and TRBJ2-7): ETGVTQSPTHLIKTRGQQVTLRCSSQSGHNTVSWYQQALGQGPQFIFQYYREEENGRGNFPPRFSGLQFPNYSSELNVNALELDDSALYLCATTTSLHPYEQYFGPGTRLTVT.

The rearrangement joins TRBV19 to TRBJ2-4; 8 bases are a match to TRBD2. Germline values: CDR1 LNHDA, CDR2 SQIVND (reference sequence). CDR3 size: 17 residues. V was pared by 6 bases and J by 0 bases, with 10 bases of the junction left unmatched. The CDR3 region has the DNA TGTGCCAGTAGAGACCAGGGCGGGGGGAAAGCCAAAAACATTCAGTACTTC. Amino acids: CASRDQGGGKAKNIQYF. The full variable domain, its missing parts supplied by reference TRBV19 and TRBJ2-4, is DGGITQSPKYLFRKEGQNVTLSCEQNLNHDAMYWYRQDPGQGLRLIYYSQIVNDFQKGDIAEGYSVSREKKESFPLTVTSAQKNPTAFYLCASRDQGGGKAKNIQYFGAGTRLSVL.

This clone was picked up one time. This rearrangement joins TRBV4-2 to TRBJ2-7; 7 bases map to TRBD1. The CDR3 has 13 amino acids. V shed 0 bases and J 7 bases; nucleotides not matched to a gene: 3. CDR1 is LGHNA and CDR2 is YNFKEQ in the germline V gene. CDR3 bases: TGTGCCAGCAGCCAAGATACAGGGGCGGAGCAGTACTTC. As protein: CASSQDTGAEQYF.

V is TRBV11-3 and J is TRBJ2-1; tentatively, D is TRBD2 (6 bases). Germline V gene lookup returns CDR1 SGHNT and CDR2 YENEEA. The CDR3 sequence is 15 residues long. V lost 2 bases to trimming and J lost 7 bases, with 15 bases between them. CDR3 sequence reads: CASSLLATPLNEQFF. CDR3 DNA sequence: TGTGCCAGCAGCTTACTAGCGACACCGCTAAATGAGCAGTTCTTC.

This clone is a singleton in its sample. The CDR3 DNA is TGTGCCAGCAGTGAGAACGAACGAGGGCCCCAGCATTTT. This encodes CASSENERGPQHF. This chain connects TRBV2 to TRBJ1-5; D call uncertain. The length of the CDR3 is 13 residues. Trimming left V 3 bases short and J 9 bases short, with 12 bases between. Germline-derived CDR1 and CDR2 are SNHLY and FYNNEI.

This clone was observed once. V is TRBV9 and J is TRBJ2-7; 15 nucleotides agree with TRBD2. Germline CDR1 is SGDLS and CDR2 is YYNGEE. V was clipped by 4 bases and J by 4 bases; unmatched bases: 3. There are 15 residues in the CDR3. CDR3 residues: CASSYGLAGGYEQYF. The CDR3 bases are TGTGCCAGCAGCTACGGACTAGCGGGAGGGTACGAGCAGTACTTC.

The V gene is TRBV2, the J gene TRBJ1-3; no reliable D call. V lost 3 bases and J lost 0, with 6 bases in between. This CDR3 contains 14 residues. Germline values: CDR1 SNHLY, CDR2 FYNNEI. The CDR3 loop is CASSEDLSGNTIYF. For the CDR3, the DNA is TGTGCCAGCAGTGAGGACCTCTCTGGAAACACCATATATTTT.

The count of this clone is one. J is TRBJ2-7 and V is TRBV30, with D possibly matching TRBD2 (5 bases). With 0 bases removed from V and 3 bases from J, the gap between germline ends came to 12 bases. The CDR3 consists of 14 residues. Per the germline V gene, CDR1 is GTSNPN and CDR2 is SVGIG (reference sequence). This chain's CDR3 is CAWSVGRDGYEQYF. CDR3 nucleotide sequence: TGTGCCTGGAGTGTCGGTCGGGATGGCTACGAGCAGTACTTC.

The chain carries TRBV5-1 and TRBJ1-1, with a tentative D call TRBD1 (5 bases). Deletions cut 1 base from V and 3 bases from J, with 10 bases between. The CDR3 consists of 14 residues. Germline CDR1 is SGHRS and CDR2 is YFSETQ. In nucleotides, the CDR3 is TGCGCCAGCAGCTTGTTTCAGGGTGACACTGAAGCTTTCTTT. This encodes CASSLFQGDTEAFF.

V is TRBV11-1 and J is TRBJ1-1; 10 bases match TRBD1. The CDR3 loop spans 16 amino acids. Germline loops: CDR1 SGHAT, CDR2 FQDESV (reference sequence). After removal of 5 bases from V and 1 base from J, the junction contained 7 bases not matched to a gene. The CDR3 here is CASSPGTGVSNTEAFF. In DNA, the CDR3 is TGTGCCAGCAGCCCCGGGACAGGGGTCTCGAACACTGAAGCTTTCTTT.

This clone was seen more than once but under ten times. The chain recombines TRBV5-5 with TRBJ1-2; 12 bases are a match to TRBD1. V lost 0 bases and J lost 4; bases outside the gene matches: 10. The CDR3 is 18 residues long. CDR1 and CDR2 from the germline V gene are SGHKS and YYEKEE (reference sequence). CDR3 in DNA: TGTGCCAGCAGCTTGGCGCCGGGACAGGGGGCTTCGAGCTATGGCTACACCTTC. This sequence encodes CASSLAPGQGASSYGYTF.

The chain carries TRBV12-5 and TRBJ2-5, with TRBD2 matching 12 bases. CDR1 is LGHNT, CDR2 FRNRAP, per germline. The CDR3 totals 16 residues. V lost 4 bases to trimming and J lost 3 bases; unmatched junction nucleotides: 6. CDR3 loop: CASGSRLAGVKETQYF. The CDR3 DNA sequence: TGTGCTAGTGGTTCCAGACTAGCGGGGGTAAAAGAGACCCAGTACTTC. The variable domain in full, with the rest retrieved from reference TRBV12-5 and TRBJ2-5, is DARVTQTPRHKVTEMGQEVTMRCQPILGHNTVFWYRQTMMQGLELLAYFRNRAPLDDSGMPKDRFSAEMPDATLATLKIQPSEPRDSAVYFCASGSRLAGVKETQYFGPGTRLLVL.

The chain has TRBV9 and TRBJ2-5; 8 bases align to TRBD2. The germline V gene has CDR1 SGDLS and CDR2 YYNGEE. This CDR3 is 14 amino acids long. V trimming: 3 bases; J trimming: 2 bases; junction bases outside the gene matches: 3. The CDR3 DNA is TGTGCCAGCAGCGGGGCGGGGGGACAAGAGACCCAGTACTTC. Translated: CASSGAGGQETQYF.

This clone occurred once. This chain joins TRBV13 and TRBJ2-3, with D perhaps matching TRBD2 (6 bases). There are 15 residues in the CDR3. V was shortened by 5 bases and J by 2 bases, with 14 bases between the two germline ends. Germline V gene data show CDR1 as PRHDT and CDR2 as FYEKMQ (reference sequence). CDR3 region: CASSPPWGDTDTQYF. In DNA, the CDR3 is TGTGCCAGCAGCCCCCCCTGGGGGGACACAGATACGCAGTATTTT.

The V gene is TRBV6-5, the J gene TRBJ2-7; D ambiguous. With 2 bases removed from V and 6 bases from J, the gap between germline ends came to 11 bases. This CDR3 spans 13 amino acids. Germline V gives CDR1 MNHEY, CDR2 SVGAGI. The CDR3 sequence: CASSYVSALEQYF. The CDR3 DNA reads as TGTGCCAGCAGTTACGTCTCAGCCCTCGAGCAGTACTTC.

The genes are TRBV18 and TRBJ2-6, with no clear D. CDR1 and CDR2 from the germline V gene are KGHSH and LQKENI. Trimming removed 5 bases from V and 0 bases from J, with 20 bases in between. CDR3 length: 19 amino acids. CDR3 region: CASSATKTRLYSGANVLTF. CDR3 coding DNA: TGTGCCAGCTCAGCGACAAAGACAAGGCTGTACTCTGGGGCCAACGTCCTGACTTTC.

The V and J genes are TRBV4-1 and TRBJ2-1; 16 nucleotides agree with TRBD2. CDR1 is MGHRA, CDR2 YSYEKL, per germline. This CDR3 region has 17 residues. V lost 6 bases, J lost 8 bases, and 10 bases stayed unmatched. The CDR3 DNA reads as TGCGCCAGCAGACTGGGACTAGCGGGGGGGCCGGGTCATGAGCAGTTCTTC. As protein: CASRLGLAGGPGHEQFF.

V and J are TRBV7-9 and TRBJ1-1, with 8 bases aligning to TRBD1. The CDR3 contains 15 residues. The J segment lost 1 base and the V segment lost 5 bases, leaving 6 bases of the junction unmatched. Germline lookup yields CDR1 SEHNR and CDR2 FQNEAQ (reference sequence). CDR3 nucleotide sequence: TGTGCCAGCAGCGGACGACAGGGGAGGAACACTGAAGCTTTCTTT. Translation gives CASSGRQGRNTEAFF. Combining the CDR3 with reference TRBV7-9 and TRBJ1-1 gives the whole variable domain DTGVSQNPRHKITKRGQNVTFRCDPISEHNRLYWYRQTLGQGPEFLTYFQNEAQLEKSRLLSDRFSAERPKGSFSTLEIQRTEQGDSAMYLCASSGRQGRNTEAFFGQGTRLTVV.